This T cell receptor beta chain is from a study of T cell responses to AZD1222 COVID-19 vaccine. The sample holds one count of this clone. What it binds is unknown. Findings and caveats of the study: Two doses of AZD1222 preceded a rise in Spike-specific TCR breadth and depth.

The table came from immunoSEQ multiplex PCR; TCRdb's copy has only in-frame clones and leaves some out. In the table there are about 30,000 clones, nearly 95% of which are singletons. The CDR3 totals 16 residues. Looked up from germline, CDR1 is MGHRA and CDR2 is YSYEKL. Trimming shortened V by 3 bases and J by 4 bases, and 16 bases separated the two germline ends. The sequence derives from an adult in good health. The specimen comprised peripheral blood, sampled on day 0 of AZD1222 vaccination. The J gene is TRBJ1-3, the V gene TRBV4-1, with D possibly TRBD1 on 6 matching bases. The CDR3 spells CASSHVYRAKGNTIYF. CDR3 coding DNA: TGCGCCAGCAGCCACGTTTACAGGGCGAAAGGAAACACCATATATTTT.